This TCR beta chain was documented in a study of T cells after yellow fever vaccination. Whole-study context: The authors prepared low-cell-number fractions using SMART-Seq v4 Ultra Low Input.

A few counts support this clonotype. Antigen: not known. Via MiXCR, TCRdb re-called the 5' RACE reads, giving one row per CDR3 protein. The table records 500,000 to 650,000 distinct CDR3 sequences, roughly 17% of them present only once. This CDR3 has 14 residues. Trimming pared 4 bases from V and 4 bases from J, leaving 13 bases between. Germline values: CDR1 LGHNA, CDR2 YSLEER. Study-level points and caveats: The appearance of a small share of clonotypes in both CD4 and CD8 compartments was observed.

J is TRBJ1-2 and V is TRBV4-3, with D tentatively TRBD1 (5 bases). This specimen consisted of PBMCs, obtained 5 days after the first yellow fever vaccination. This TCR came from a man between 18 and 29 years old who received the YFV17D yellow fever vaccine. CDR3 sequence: CASSPQGAVYGYTF. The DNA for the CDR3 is TGCGCCAGCAGCCCCCAAGGGGCAGTCTATGGCTACACCTTC.